The text below deals with one T cell receptor (beta chain). What it binds is unknown. Germline lookup yields CDR1 SNHLY and CDR2 FYNNEI. Trimming removed 9 bases from V and 4 bases from J, with 13 bases in between. This CDR3 is built from 12 residues. These data come from a study of Graves' ophthalmopathy and Graves' hyperthyroidism. General study results and limits: Using a 13-signature model, the authors split ophthalmopathy from stable hyperthyroidism, with about 90% sensitivity and around 84% specificity.

Additional autoimmune diseases, uncontrolled infections, pregnancy or lactation disqualified patients. Transcripts of RNA were the source for amplifying TCR beta CDR3 regions. First-round RT-PCR employed HTBI primers, with a second-round multiplex PCR after it. TCRdb called the multiplex PCR reads again in MiXCR, with one record for every CDR3 protein. Among hundreds of thousands of distinct CDR3 sequences listed, more than 40% were seen once. The clonotype originates from an adult man with Graves' ophthalmopathy. The sequencing input was peripheral blood. This rearrangement joins TRBV2 to TRBJ2-7; D possibly corresponds to TRBD1 (6 bases). In DNA form, the CDR3 reads TGTGCCAGACAGGGCGCTTCGTACGAGCAGTACTTC. Translating gives CARQGASYEQYF.